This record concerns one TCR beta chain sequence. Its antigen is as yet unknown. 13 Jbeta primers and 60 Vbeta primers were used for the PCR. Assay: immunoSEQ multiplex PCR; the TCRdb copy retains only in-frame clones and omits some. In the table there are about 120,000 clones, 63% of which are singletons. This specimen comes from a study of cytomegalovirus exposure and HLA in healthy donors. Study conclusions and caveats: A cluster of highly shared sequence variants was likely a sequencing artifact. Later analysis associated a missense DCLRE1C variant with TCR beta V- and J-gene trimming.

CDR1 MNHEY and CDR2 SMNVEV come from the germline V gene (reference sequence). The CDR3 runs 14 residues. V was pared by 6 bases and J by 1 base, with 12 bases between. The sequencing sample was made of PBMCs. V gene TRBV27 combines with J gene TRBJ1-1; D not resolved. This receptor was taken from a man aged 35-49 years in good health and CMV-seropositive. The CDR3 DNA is TGTGCCAGCAGACAAGGACTTTGGAACACTGAAGCTTTCTTT. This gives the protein CASRQGLWNTEAFF.